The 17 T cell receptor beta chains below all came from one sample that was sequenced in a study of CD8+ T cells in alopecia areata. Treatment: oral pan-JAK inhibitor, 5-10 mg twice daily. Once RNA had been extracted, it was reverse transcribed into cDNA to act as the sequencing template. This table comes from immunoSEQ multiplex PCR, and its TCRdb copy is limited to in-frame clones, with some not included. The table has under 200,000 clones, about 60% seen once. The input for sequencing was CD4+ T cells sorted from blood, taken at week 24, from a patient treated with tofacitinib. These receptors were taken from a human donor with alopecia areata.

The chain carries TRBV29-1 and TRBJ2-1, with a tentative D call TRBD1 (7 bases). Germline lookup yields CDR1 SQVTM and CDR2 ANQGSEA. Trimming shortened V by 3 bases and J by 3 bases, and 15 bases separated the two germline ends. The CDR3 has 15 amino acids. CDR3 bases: TGCAGCGTTGAGTCGGGCAGGGGGGACTACAATGAGCAGTTCTTC. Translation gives CSVESGRGDYNEQFF.

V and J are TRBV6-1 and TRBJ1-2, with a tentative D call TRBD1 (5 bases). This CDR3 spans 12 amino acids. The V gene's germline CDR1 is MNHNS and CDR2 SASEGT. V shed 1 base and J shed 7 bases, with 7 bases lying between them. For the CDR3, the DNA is TGTGCCAGCAGTGAAGGGCAGGGTGGCTACACCTTC. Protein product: CASSEGQGGYTF.

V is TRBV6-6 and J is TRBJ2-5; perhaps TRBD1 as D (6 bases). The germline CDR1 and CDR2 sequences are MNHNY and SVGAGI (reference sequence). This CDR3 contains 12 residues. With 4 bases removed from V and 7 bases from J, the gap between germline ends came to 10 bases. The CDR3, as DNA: TGTGCCAGCAGTTCCCCACAGGGGACCCAGTACTTC. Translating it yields CASSSPQGTQYF.

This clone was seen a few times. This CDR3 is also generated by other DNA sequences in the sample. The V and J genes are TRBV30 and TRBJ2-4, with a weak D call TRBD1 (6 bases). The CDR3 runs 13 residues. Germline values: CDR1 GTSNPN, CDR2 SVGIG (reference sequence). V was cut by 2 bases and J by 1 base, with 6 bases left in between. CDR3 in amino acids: CAWSTGAKNIQYF. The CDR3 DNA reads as TGTGCCTGGAGTACAGGGGCCAAAAACATTCAGTACTTC. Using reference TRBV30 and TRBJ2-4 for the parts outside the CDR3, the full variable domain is SQTIHQWPATLVQPVGSPLSLECTVEGTSNPNLYWYRQAAGRGLQLLFYSVGIGQISSEVPQNLSASRPQDRQFILSSKKLLLSDSGFYLCAWSTGAKNIQYFGAGTRLSVL.

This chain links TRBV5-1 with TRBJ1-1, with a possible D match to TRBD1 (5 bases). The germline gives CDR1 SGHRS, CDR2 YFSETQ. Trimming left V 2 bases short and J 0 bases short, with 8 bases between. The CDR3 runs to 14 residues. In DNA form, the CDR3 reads TGCGCCAGCAGCTTCGGACACTTGAACACTGAAGCTTTCTTT. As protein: CASSFGHLNTEAFF.

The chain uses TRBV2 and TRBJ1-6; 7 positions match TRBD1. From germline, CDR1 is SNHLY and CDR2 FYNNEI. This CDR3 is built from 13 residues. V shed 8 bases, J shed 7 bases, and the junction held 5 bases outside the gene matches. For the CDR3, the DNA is TGTGCCAGCGCCCGGGACAGAAATTCACCCCTCCACTTT. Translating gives CASARDRNSPLHF.

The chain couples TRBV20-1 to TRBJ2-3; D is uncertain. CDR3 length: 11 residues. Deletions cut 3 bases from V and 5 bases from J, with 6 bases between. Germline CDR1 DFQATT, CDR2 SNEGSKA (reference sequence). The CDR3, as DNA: TGCAGTGCTAGCCCACGAGATACGCAGTATTTT. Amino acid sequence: CSASPRDTQYF.

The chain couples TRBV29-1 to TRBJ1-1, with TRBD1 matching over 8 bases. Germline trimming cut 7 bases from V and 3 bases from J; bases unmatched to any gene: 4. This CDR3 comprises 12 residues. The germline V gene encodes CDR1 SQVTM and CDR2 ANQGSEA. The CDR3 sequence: CSGTGLYTEAFF. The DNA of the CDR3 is TGCAGCGGGACAGGGTTGTACACTGAAGCTTTCTTT.

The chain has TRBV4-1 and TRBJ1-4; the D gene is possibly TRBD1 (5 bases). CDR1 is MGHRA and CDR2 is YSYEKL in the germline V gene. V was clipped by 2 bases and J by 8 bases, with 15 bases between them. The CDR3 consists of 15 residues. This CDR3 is CASSQLDTVGEKLFF. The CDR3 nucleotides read TGCGCCAGCAGCCAACTGGACACAGTCGGAGAAAAACTGTTTTTT.

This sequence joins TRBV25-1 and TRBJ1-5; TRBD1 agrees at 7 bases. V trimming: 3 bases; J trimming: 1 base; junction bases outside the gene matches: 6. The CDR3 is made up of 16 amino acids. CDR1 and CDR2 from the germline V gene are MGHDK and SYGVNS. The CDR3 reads CASSETGIGSNQPQHF. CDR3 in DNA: TGTGCCAGCAGTGAGACAGGGATTGGCAGCAATCAGCCCCAGCATTTT.

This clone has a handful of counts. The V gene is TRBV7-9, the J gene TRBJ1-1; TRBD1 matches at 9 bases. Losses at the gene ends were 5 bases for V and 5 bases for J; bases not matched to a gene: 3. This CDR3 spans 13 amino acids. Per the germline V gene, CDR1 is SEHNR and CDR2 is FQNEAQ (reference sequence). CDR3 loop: CASSAGQGTEAFF. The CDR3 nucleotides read TGTGCCAGCAGCGCTGGACAGGGGACTGAAGCTTTCTTT.

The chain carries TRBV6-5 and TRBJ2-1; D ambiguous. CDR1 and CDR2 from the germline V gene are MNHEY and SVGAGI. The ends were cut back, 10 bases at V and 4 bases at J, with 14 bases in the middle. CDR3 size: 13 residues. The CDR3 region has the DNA TGTGCCACCCGGGTGGTGGAATACAATGAGCAGTTCTTC. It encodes CATRVVEYNEQFF.

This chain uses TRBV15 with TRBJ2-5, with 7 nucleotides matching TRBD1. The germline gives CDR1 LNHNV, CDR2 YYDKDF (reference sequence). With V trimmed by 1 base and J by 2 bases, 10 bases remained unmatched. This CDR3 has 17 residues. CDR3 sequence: CATSRGAGTVGQETQYF. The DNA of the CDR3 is TGTGCCACCAGCAGAGGGGCCGGGACAGTCGGTCAAGAGACCCAGTACTTC.

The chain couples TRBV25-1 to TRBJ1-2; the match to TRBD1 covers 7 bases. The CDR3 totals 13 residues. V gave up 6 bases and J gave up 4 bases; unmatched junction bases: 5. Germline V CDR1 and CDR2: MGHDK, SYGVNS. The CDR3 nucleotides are TGTGCCAGCAGCTACAGGGGTAGCTATGGCTACACCTTC. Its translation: CASSYRGSYGYTF.

In DNA form, the CDR3 reads TGTGCCTGGAGTGTGGCCAAAAACATTCAGTACTTC. Its translation is CAWSVAKNIQYF. The chain combines TRBV30 with TRBJ2-4; D gene unclear. The germline gives CDR1 GTSNPN, CDR2 SVGIG (reference sequence). Trimming stripped 0 bases from V and 1 base from J, with 1 base between. This CDR3 is built from 12 residues.

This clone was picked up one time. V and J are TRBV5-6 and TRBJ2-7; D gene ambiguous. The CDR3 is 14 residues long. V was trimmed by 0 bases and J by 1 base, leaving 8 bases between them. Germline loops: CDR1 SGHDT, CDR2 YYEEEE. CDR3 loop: CASSLALGSYEQYF. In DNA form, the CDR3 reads TGTGCCAGCAGCTTGGCTCTAGGGTCCTACGAGCAGTACTTC. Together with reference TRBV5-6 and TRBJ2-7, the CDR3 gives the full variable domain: DAGVTQSPTHLIKTRGQQVTLRCSPKSGHDTVSWYQQALGQGPQFIFQYYEEEERQRGNFPDRFSGHQFPNYSSELNVNALLLGDSALYLCASSLALGSYEQYFGPGTRLTVT.

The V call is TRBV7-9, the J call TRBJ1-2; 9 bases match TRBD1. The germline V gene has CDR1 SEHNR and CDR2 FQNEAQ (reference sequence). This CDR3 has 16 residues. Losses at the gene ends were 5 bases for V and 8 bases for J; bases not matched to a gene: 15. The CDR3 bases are TGTGCCAGCAGCCCTAGGAGAGAGGACAGGGGAGGCGGCTACACCTTC. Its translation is CASSPRREDRGGGYTF.